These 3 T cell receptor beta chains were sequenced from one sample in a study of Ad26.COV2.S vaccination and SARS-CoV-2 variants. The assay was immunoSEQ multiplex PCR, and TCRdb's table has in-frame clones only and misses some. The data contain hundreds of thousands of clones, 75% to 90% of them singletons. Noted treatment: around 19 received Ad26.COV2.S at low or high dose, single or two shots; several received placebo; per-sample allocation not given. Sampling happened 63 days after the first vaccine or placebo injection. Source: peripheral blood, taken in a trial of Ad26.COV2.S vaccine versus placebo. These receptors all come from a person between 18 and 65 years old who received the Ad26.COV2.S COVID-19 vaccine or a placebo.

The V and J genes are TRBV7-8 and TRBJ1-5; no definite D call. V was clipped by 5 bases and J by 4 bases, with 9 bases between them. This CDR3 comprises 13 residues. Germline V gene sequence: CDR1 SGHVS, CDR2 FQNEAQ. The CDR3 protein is CASSAGGNQPQHF. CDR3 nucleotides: TGTGCCAGCAGCGCCGGCGGTAATCAGCCCCAGCATTTT.

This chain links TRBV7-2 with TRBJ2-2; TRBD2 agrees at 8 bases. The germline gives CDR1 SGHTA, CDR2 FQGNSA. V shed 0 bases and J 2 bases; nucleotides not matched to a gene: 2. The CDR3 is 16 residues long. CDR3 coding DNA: TGTGCCAGCAGCTTAGCTAGCGGGACTAACACCGGGGAGCTGTTTTTT. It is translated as CASSLASGTNTGELFF. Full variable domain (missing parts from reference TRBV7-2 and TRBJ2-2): GAGVSQSPSNKVTEKGKDVELRCDPISGHTALYWYRQSLGQGLEFLIYFQGNSAPDKSGLPSDRFSAERTGGSVSTLTIQRTQQEDSAVYLCASSLASGTNTGELFFGEGSRLTVL.

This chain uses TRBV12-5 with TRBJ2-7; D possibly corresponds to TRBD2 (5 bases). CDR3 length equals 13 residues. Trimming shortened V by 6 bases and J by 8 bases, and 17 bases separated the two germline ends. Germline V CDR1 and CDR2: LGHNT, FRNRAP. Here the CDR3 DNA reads TGTGCTAGTGGAGCAAATACTCAGCGGAAGCAGTACTTC. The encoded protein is CASGANTQRKQYF.